This TCR beta chain originates from a study of T-cell memory formation after mild COVID-19 (TCRdb year 2021). At the level of the whole study: TCR sequence clusters from the two donors were largely donor specific. Two young, previously healthy adult volunteers, one female and one male, were included in the cohort. Longitudinal TCRalpha and TCRbeta repertoire sequencing tracked T-cell clones expanding and contracting after mild COVID-19 in a couple of donors.

Ficoll-Paque density gradient centrifugation was used to isolate PBMCs. Broader findings and caveats from the paper: Contracting CD4+ clones turned up mainly in the CM and EM memory subsets, whereas EMRA was where CD8+ clones were enriched. Some responding clones were detected in pre-infection memory, which suggested that pre-existing cross-reactive memory T cells had joined the SARS-CoV-2 response. The study covered only a couple of mild cases, and larger cohorts including severe cases with pre-infection samples were considered necessary. Clones contracting from day 15 to 85 had balanced CD4/CD8 phenotypes, while a second wave expanding from day 15 to 37 was biased towards CD4+. The second-wave clones that peaked on day 37 were not confirmed to be SARS-CoV-2 specific.

Trimming removed 0 bases from V and 11 bases from J, leaving 11 bases between the germline ends. The germline V gene (reference sequence) sets CDR1 to DFQATT and CDR2 to SNEGSKA. The CDR3 measures 11 amino acids from cysteine to phenylalanine. The entry retains the CDR3 DNA only, 33 bases that are in frame from base 1. The instrument given in TCRdb is Illumina NovaSeq 6000. cDNA libraries for TCRalpha and TCRbeta were prepared by 5'RACE using constant-segment primers, with sample barcodes and unique molecular identifiers added. Trizol reagent was used to extract RNA from every sample. The libraries were amplified in two PCR steps, and the second step added a second sample barcode and Illumina TruSeq adapters. Sequencing of libraries was performed on an Illumina NovaSeq with 2 x 150 bp paired-end reads. On the study's bioinformatics: Reads were demultiplexed and collapsed into UMI-guided consensus sequences with migec v1.2.7. Using mixcr v2.1.11, UMI consensuses were aligned to TRA and TRB V and J templates and then assembled into clonotypes. A clonotype was counted as expanded or contracted only when both edgeR and NoisET called the clonotype significant, with the noise models trained on biological replicates. For edgeR calls, the cutoffs were a false discovery rate-adjusted p below 0.01 and a log2 fold-change threshold of 1. PCA with hierarchical clustering of max-normalized trajectories of the 1000 most abundant clonotypes was used as exploratory dynamics analysis. The CD4 or CD8 phenotype of responding clones was assigned using the separately sequenced CD4+ and CD8+ repertoires. TCRdb reanalyzed the raw reads on its own, using fastp at Q25 for trimming and MiXCR for clone calling, and kept in-frame beta chains. Every CDR3 protein is listed once, alongside the most common genes and DNA of its rows. The V and J calls reflect TCRdb's pipeline rather than the authors' work. The sample table records roughly 450,000 distinct CDR3 sequences; approximately 18% of these occur just once. The top ten hold around an eighth of the sample.

Details on this clonotype: Its binding antigen is unknown. Per-base qualities were not stored, and no clone one base away is much larger.

Sequenced sample: PBMCs or a T cell subset sorted from them (not recorded which). Rearrangement joined TRBV20-1 to TRBJ2-7, with the D gene not clear enough to name. This TCR came from an adult woman who had mild COVID-19 (a few samples of this study predate the infection). The sample titles of this study are shuffled in the database, so cell type and time point are left out; the donor was told from shared clones. The CDR3 sequence is CSARDQWVEYF. The DNA is as follows: TGCAGTGCTAGAGATCAGTGGGTGGAGTACTTC.